This T cell receptor beta chain comes out of a study of blood T cell repertoires in COVID-19. Study details: Acute and convalescent COVID-19 samples came from the United States, Italy and Spain. Sources were T cells, B-cell-depleted T cells, or PBMCs; the material itself was cDNA or gDNA.

Germline-derived CDR1 and CDR2 are MNHEY and SVGAGI. The CDR3 length is 12 residues. Trimming cost V 4 bases and J 5 bases, with 8 bases left between them. The authors' processing: For nucleated cells, counts were estimated from reference gene primer amplification. Measured with immunoSEQ multiplex PCR; TCRdb has only the in-frame clones, and not every one. From that table come the V and J calls and clone size; the DNA was used to work out D and trimming. This table holds about 220,000 clones, roughly 85% found once. The sample holds one count of this clone. Material for sequencing was PBMCs or T cells enriched from blood (not recorded which). V and J are TRBV6-5 and TRBJ2-5; a weak D match, TRBD2 (5 bases). The TCR comes from a woman aged 40 to 50 with acute COVID-19. The CDR3 protein is CASSFRGETQYF. The DNA of the CDR3 is TGTGCCAGCAGTTTCCGAGGGGAGACCCAGTACTTC.